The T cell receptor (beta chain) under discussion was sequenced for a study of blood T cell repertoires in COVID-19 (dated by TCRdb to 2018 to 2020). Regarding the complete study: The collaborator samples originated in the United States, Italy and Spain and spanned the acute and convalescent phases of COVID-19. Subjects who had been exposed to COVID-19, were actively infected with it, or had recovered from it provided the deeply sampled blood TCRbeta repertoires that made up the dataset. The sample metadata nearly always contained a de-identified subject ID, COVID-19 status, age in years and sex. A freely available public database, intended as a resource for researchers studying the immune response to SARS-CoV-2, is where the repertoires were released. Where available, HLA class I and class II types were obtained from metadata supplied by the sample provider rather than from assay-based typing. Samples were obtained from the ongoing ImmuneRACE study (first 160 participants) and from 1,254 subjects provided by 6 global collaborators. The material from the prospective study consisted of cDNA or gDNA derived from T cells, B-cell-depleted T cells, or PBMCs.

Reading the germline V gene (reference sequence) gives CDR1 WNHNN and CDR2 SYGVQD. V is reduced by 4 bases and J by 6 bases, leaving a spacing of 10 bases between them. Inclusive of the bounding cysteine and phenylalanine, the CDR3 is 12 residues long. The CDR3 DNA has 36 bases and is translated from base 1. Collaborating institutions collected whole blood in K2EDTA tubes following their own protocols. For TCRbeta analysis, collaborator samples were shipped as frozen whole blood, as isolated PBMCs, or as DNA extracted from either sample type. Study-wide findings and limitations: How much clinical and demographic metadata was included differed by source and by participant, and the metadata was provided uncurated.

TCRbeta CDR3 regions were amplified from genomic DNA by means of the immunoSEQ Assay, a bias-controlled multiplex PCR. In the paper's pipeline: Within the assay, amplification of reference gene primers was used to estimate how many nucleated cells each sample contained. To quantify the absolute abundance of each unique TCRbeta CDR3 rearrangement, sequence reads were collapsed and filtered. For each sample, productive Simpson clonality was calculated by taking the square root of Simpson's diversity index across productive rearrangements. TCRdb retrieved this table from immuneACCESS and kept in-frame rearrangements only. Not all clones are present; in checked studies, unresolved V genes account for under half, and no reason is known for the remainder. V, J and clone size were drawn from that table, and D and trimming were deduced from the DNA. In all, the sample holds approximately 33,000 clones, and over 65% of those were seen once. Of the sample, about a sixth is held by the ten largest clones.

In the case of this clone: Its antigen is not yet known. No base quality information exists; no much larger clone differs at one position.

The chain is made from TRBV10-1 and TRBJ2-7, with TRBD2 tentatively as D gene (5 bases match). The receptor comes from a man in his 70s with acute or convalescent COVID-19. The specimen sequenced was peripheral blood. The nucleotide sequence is TGCGCCAGCAGTGCGGGAAGTTTCGAGCAGTACTTC. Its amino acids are CASSAGSFEQYF.